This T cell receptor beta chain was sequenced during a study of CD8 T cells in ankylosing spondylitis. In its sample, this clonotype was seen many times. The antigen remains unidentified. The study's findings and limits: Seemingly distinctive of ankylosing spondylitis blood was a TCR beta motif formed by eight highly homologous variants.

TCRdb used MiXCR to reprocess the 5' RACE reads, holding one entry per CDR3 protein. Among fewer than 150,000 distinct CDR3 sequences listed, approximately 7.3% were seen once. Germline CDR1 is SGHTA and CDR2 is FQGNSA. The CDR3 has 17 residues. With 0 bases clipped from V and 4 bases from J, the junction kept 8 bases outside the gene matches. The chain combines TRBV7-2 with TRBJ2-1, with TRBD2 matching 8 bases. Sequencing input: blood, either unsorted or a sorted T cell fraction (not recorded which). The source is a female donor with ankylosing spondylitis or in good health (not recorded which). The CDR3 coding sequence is TGTGCCAGCAGCTTAGCGCTGGCGGGGGGACTATACAATGAGCAGTTCTTC. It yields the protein CASSLALAGGLYNEQFF.